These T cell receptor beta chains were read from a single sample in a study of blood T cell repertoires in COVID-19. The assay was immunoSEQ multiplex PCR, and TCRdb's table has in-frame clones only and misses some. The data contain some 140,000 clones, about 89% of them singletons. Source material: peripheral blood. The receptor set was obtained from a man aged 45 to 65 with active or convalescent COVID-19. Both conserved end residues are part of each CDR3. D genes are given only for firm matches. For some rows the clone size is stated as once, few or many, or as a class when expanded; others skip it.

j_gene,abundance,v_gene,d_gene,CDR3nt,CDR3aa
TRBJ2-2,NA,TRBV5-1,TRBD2,TGCGCCAGCAGCTCAACCTTGACTAGCGGGAGGATAAACACCGGGGAGCTGTTTTTT,CASSSTLTSGRINTGELFF
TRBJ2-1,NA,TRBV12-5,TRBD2,TGTGCTAGTGGTTTGGTCGGGCTAGCGGGGATCAATGAGCAGTTCTTC,CASGLVGLAGINEQFF
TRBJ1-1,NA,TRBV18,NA,TGTGCCAGCTCGTACAAAAGTTTGAGGGACACTGAAGCTTTCTTT,CASSYKSLRDTEAFF
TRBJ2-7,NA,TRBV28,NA,TGTGCCAGCATCAATGGCCTTGGGAGACCCTACGAGCAGTACTTC,CASINGLGRPYEQYF
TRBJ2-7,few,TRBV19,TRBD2,TGTGCCAGTAGTATTGCCGGGACTAGCGGCTACGAGCAGTACTTC,CASSIAGTSGYEQYF
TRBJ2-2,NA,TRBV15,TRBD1,TGTGCCACCAGCAGAGATGGGACAGGGGGCTCCACCGGGGAGCTGTTTTTT,CATSRDGTGGSTGELFF
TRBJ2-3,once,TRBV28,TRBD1,TGTGCCAGCAGGGAATGGAGACAGGGGCTGGCAGATACGCAGTATTTT,CASREWRQGLADTQYF
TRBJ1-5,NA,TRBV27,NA,TGTGCCAGCAGTTTATCGGGGACATTCTCGAAGTCCCAGCATTTT,CASSLSGTFSKSQHF
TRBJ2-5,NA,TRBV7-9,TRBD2,TGTGCCACCGGAGGGACTAGCGGGAGGAGGGAGCGAGAGACCCAGTACTTC,CATGGTSGRRERETQYF
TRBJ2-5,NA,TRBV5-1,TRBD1,TGCGCCAGCAGCACGTCACAGGGGGCTGGCGAGACCCAGTACTTC,CASSTSQGAGETQYF
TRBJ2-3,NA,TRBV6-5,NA,TGTGCCAGCAGTTACGGCCCCACAGATACGCAGTATTTT,CASSYGPTDTQYF
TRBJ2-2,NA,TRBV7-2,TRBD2,TGTGCCAGCAGCTCCTTAGCGGGGGGGCCCACCGGGGAGCTGTTTTTT,CASSSLAGGPTGELFF
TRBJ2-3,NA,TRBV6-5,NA,TGTGCCAGCAGTTACGGGGGGTCCGTACTCACAGATACGCAGTATTTT,CASSYGGSVLTDTQYF
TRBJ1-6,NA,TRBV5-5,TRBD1,TGTGCCAGCAGCTCCCCGACAGGGGGTGATAATAATTCACCCCTCCACTTT,CASSSPTGGDNNSPLHF
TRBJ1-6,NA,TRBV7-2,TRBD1,TGTGCCAGCAGCTTAGTCGGTGGGACAGGGCTTGATTCACCCCTCCACTTT,CASSLVGGTGLDSPLHF
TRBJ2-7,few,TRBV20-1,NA,TGCAGTGCTAGTCTGCAGGGTCTATATTCGAGCGAGCAGTACTTC,CSASLQGLYSSEQYF
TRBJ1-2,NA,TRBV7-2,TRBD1,TGTGCCAGCAGCGGACAGGGGGGGAACTATGGCTACACCTTC,CASSGQGGNYGYTF
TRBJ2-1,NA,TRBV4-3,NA,TGCGCCAGCAGCCAAGTGGGGCAGGCTGCGGGAAGGGTTTACAATGAGCAGTTCTTC,CASSQVGQAAGRVYNEQFF
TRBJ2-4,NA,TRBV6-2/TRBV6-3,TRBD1,TGTGCCAGCAGTTTAATAAGGACCGGGACAGGCAGCATTCAGTACTTC,CASSLIRTGTGSIQYF
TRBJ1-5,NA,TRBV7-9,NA,TGTGCCAGCAGCTTAGGAGGGTTCAATCAGCCCCAGCATTTT,CASSLGGFNQPQHF
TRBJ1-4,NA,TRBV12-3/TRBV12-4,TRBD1,TGTGCCAGCAGCAGGGGGCCCTTCGGAAAACTGTTTTTT,CASSRGPFGKLFF
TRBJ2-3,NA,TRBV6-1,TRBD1,TGTGCCAGCAGTGAACCGGGACAGATAACAGATACGCAGTATTTT,CASSEPGQITDTQYF
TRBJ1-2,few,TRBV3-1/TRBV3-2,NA,TGTGCCAGCAGCCAAGTCACAGGATATGGCTACACCTTC,CASSQVTGYGYTF
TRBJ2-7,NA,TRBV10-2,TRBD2,TGCGCCAGCAGTGATAGGCCTAGCGGGGGACACCGTTCCTACGAGCAGTACTTC,CASSDRPSGGHRSYEQYF
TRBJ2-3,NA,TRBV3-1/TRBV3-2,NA,TGTGCCAGCAGCCAAGGTCAGCGGGCCTCAACAGATACGCAGTATTTT,CASSQGQRASTDTQYF
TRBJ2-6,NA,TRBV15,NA,TGTGCCACCAGCAGAGTTATGGCCAACGTCCTGACTTTC,CATSRVMANVLTF
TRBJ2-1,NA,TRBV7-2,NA,TGTGCCAGCTTCCCGGGGGGCGTCTCCTACAATGAGCAGTTCTTC,CASFPGGVSYNEQFF